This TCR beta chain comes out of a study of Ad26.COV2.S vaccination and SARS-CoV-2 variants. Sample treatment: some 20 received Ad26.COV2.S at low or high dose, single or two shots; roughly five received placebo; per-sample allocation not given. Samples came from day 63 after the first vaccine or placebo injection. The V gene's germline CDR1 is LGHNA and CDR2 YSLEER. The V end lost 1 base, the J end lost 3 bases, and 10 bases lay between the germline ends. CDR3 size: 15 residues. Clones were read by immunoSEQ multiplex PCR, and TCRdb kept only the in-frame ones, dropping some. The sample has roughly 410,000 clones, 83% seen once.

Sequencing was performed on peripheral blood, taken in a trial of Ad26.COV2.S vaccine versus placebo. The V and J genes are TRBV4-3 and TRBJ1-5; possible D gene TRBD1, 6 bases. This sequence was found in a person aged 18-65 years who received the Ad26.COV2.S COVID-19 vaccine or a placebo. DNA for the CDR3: TGCGCCAGCAGCCAAGGGCAGGGGTCCAATCAGCCCCAGCATTTT. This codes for CASSQGQGSNQPQHF.